One and the same sample provided the 5 T cell receptor beta chains below, sequenced in a study of human T cells and chemical hapten exposure. TCRdb re-analysed the RACE reads in MiXCR, keeping a single row per CDR3 protein. The sample has tens of thousands of distinct CDR3 sequences, roughly 9.9% seen once. The time point here: pre-sensitization, week 0. The treatment here: therapeutic diphenylcyclopropenone sensitization with weekly scalp DPC. Here the sequenced sample was whole blood, taken in connection with sensitization to the hapten diphenylcyclopropenone (DPC). These receptors were collected from a woman between 35 and 50 years old with alopecia areata. Some clones in this sample may be carry-over from other donors' samples.

The V and J genes are TRBV9 and TRBJ2-7, with D perhaps matching TRBD2 (6 bases). The germline V gene encodes CDR1 SGDLS and CDR2 YYNGEE. V was clipped by 0 bases and J by 2 bases, with 9 bases between them. The CDR3 contains 14 residues. The CDR3 here is CASSVGGGTYEQYF. The CDR3 nucleotides read TGTGCCAGCAGCGTAGGAGGAGGGACCTACGAGCAGTACTTC.

This clonotype was seen a few times. The chain joins TRBV11-2 to TRBJ2-5; 7 bases align to TRBD1. Trimming at V came to 0 bases and at J to 1 base, leaving 8 bases not matched to a gene. This CDR3 is 17 amino acids long. Germline V CDR1 and CDR2: SGHAT, FQNNGV. CDR3 sequence reads: CASSLDIEDRLQETQYF. CDR3 coding DNA: TGTGCCAGCAGCTTAGATATAGAGGACAGGCTCCAAGAGACCCAGTACTTC. The full variable domain, rest sourced from reference TRBV11-2 and TRBJ2-5, is EAGVAQSPRYKIIEKRQSVAFWCNPISGHATLYWYQQILGQGPKLLIQFQNNGVVDDSQLPKDRFSAERLKGVDSTLKIQPAKLEDSAVYLCASSLDIEDRLQETQYFGPGTRLLVL.

This clonotype was counted at least ten times. The rearrangement links TRBV20-1 to TRBJ2-3; D unresolved. Germline CDR1 and CDR2: DFQATT and SNEGSKA (reference sequence). Between the trimmed V and J ends, which lost 0 bases and 2 bases, there was a span of 15 bases. This CDR3 spans 16 amino acids. Written as DNA, the CDR3 is TGCAGTGCTAGAGATGCGGTAAACTACGCCACAGATACGCAGTATTTT. Translated: CSARDAVNYATDTQYF.

In its sample, this clonotype was seen many times. The chain carries TRBV20-1 and TRBJ2-3, with 11 bases lining up with TRBD2. The CDR3 sequence is 15 residues long. Germline V gives CDR1 DFQATT, CDR2 SNEGSKA (reference sequence). The ends lost 3 bases at V and 5 bases at J; junction bases unmatched: 7. The CDR3 bases are TGCAGTGCTAGGAGACTAGCGGGGCGGCGAGATACGCAGTATTTT. Amino acid sequence: CSARRLAGRRDTQYF.

The chain employs TRBV27 and TRBJ1-4; TRBD1 matches 8 bases. CDR3 length: 14 residues. The germline CDR1 and CDR2 sequences are MNHEY and SMNVEV (reference sequence). Germline trimming cut 2 bases from V and 10 bases from J; bases unmatched to any gene: 6. CDR3 sequence reads: CASSLRTGWGKLFF. The CDR3 DNA is TGTGCCAGCAGTTTAAGGACAGGGTGGGGAAAACTGTTTTTT.